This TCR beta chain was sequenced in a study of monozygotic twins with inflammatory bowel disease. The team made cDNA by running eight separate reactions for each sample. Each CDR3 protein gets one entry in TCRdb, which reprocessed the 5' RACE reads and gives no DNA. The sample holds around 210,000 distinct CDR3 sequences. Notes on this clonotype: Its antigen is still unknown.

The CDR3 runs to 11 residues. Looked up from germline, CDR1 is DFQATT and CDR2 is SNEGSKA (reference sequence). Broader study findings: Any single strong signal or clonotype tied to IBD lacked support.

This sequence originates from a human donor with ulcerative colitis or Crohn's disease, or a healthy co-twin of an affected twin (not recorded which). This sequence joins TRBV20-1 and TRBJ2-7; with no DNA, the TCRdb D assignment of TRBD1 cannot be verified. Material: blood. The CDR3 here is CSARLRGEQYF.